These T cell receptor beta chains were read from a single sample in a study of blood T cell repertoires in COVID-19. TCRdb keeps only in-frame clones here, not all; method: immunoSEQ multiplex PCR. The sample consists of around 250,000 clones, around 90% of them appearing once. The specimen was peripheral blood. The origin of the receptors is a woman aged 55-70 years with COVID-19, enrolled during active disease. Each CDR3 is given with its conserved first and last residue. The order of the fields is D gene, clone size, V gene, J gene, CDR3 DNA, CDR3 protein. The D gene is left open where the match is weak. Expanded clones get a size class; other rows say once, few or many, or leave the size out.

d_call: .; clone_size: .; v_call: TRBV7-2; j_call: TRBJ2-3; cdr3_nt: TGTGCCAGCAGCCCTAGGCGGCAGGGCGCAGATACGCAGTATTTT; cdr3_aa: CASSPRRQGADTQYF
d_call: TRBD1; clone_size: .; v_call: TRBV7-2; j_call: TRBJ1-1; cdr3_nt: TGTGCCAGCAGCTTAGCGGGACAGGGGACGAACACTGAAGCTTTCTTT; cdr3_aa: CASSLAGQGTNTEAFF
d_call: TRBD1; clone_size: few; v_call: TRBV5-1; j_call: TRBJ2-7; cdr3_nt: TGCGCCAGCAGCTTCGCGGGACAGGCCTCTGAGCAGTACTTC; cdr3_aa: CASSFAGQASEQYF
d_call: TRBD1; clone_size: .; v_call: TRBV6-5; j_call: TRBJ2-2; cdr3_nt: TGTGCCAGCAGTACCGGGACAGGGGGAACCGGGGAGCTGTTTTTT; cdr3_aa: CASSTGTGGTGELFF
d_call: TRBD1; clone_size: few; v_call: TRBV6-5; j_call: TRBJ1-4; cdr3_nt: TGTGCCAGCAGTTACCAAGAACAGGGGTCGGGGGAAAAACTGTTTTTT; cdr3_aa: CASSYQEQGSGEKLFF
d_call: .; clone_size: .; v_call: TRBV9; j_call: TRBJ1-2; cdr3_nt: TGTGCCAGCTCGAAAAAACCGATCTATAACTATGGCTACACCTTC; cdr3_aa: CASSKKPIYNYGYTF
d_call: TRBD1; clone_size: few; v_call: TRBV7-9; j_call: TRBJ2-7; cdr3_nt: TGTGCCAGCAAGAAGGGACAGGGATTCTACGAGCAGTACTTC; cdr3_aa: CASKKGQGFYEQYF
d_call: TRBD1; clone_size: once; v_call: TRBV5-1; j_call: TRBJ1-2; cdr3_nt: TGCGCCAGCAGCCTCAGGGGGCCAGGGGGCTATGGCTACACCTTC; cdr3_aa: CASSLRGPGGYGYTF
d_call: .; clone_size: once; v_call: TRBV19; j_call: TRBJ1-2; cdr3_nt: TGTGCCAGTAGGAGAGGATCGTGGGCAGGGCGGTCCTATGGCTACACCTTC; cdr3_aa: CASRRGSWAGRSYGYTF
d_call: TRBD1; clone_size: .; v_call: TRBV6-5; j_call: TRBJ1-1; cdr3_nt: TGTGCCAGCAGCCTCTGGACAGGGGGCGAAGCTTTCTTT; cdr3_aa: CASSLWTGGEAFF
d_call: .; clone_size: .; v_call: TRBV4-2; j_call: TRBJ1-1; cdr3_nt: TGTGCCAGCAGCCCATCCGGACAGCTGAACACTGAAGCTTTCTTT; cdr3_aa: CASSPSGQLNTEAFF
d_call: TRBD2; clone_size: .; v_call: TRBV2; j_call: TRBJ2-3; cdr3_nt: TGTGCCAGCAGTGAAACGTTTACTAGCGGCCTTACCACAGATACGCAGTATTTT; cdr3_aa: CASSETFTSGLTTDTQYF
d_call: TRBD2; clone_size: .; v_call: TRBV7-2; j_call: TRBJ2-7; cdr3_nt: TGTGCCAGCAGCTTAGAGGGTAGCGGGGTGTACGAGCAGTACTTC; cdr3_aa: CASSLEGSGVYEQYF
d_call: TRBD1; clone_size: .; v_call: TRBV19; j_call: TRBJ1-2; cdr3_nt: TGTGCCAGTACTTCCGGGACAGGGAATGGCTACACCTTC; cdr3_aa: CASTSGTGNGYTF
d_call: .; clone_size: .; v_call: TRBV10-3; j_call: TRBJ2-3; cdr3_nt: TGTGCCATCACCAGGGCTGACACAGATACGCAGTATTTT; cdr3_aa: CAITRADTDTQYF
d_call: .; clone_size: .; v_call: TRBV11-3; j_call: TRBJ2-1; cdr3_nt: TGTGCCAGCAGCTCCGGTACAGGCTCCTACAATGAGCAGTTCTTC; cdr3_aa: CASSSGTGSYNEQFF
d_call: .; clone_size: .; v_call: TRBV7-2; j_call: TRBJ1-1; cdr3_nt: TGTGCCAGCAGCCTCGGGAAGTACACTGAAGCTTTCTTT; cdr3_aa: CASSLGKYTEAFF
d_call: TRBD1; clone_size: .; v_call: TRBV29-1; j_call: TRBJ1-2; cdr3_nt: TGCAGCGTTCTCCTACAGGGGGCGCCGGGCTACACCTTC; cdr3_aa: CSVLLQGAPGYTF
d_call: .; clone_size: .; v_call: TRBV5-4; j_call: TRBJ1-4; cdr3_nt: TGTGCCAGCAGCTTGGGGGGGCACGTCCTTAAACATGAAAAACTGTTTTTT; cdr3_aa: CASSLGGHVLKHEKLFF
d_call: .; clone_size: .; v_call: TRBV20-1; j_call: TRBJ2-7; cdr3_nt: TGCAGTGCTAGTAAGAGCCCAACCGGGCAGTACTTC; cdr3_aa: CSASKSPTGQYF
d_call: TRBD2; clone_size: .; v_call: TRBV5-1; j_call: TRBJ2-1; cdr3_nt: TGCGCCAGCAGCCCCATGACTAGCGGGGGGTACAATGAGCAGTTCTTC; cdr3_aa: CASSPMTSGGYNEQFF
d_call: .; clone_size: .; v_call: TRBV7-6; j_call: TRBJ1-1; cdr3_nt: TGTGCCAGCAGCTCACCCAGGGAAAGAAAAGCTTTCTTT; cdr3_aa: CASSSPRERKAFF
d_call: .; clone_size: .; v_call: TRBV3-1/TRBV3-2; j_call: TRBJ1-1; cdr3_nt: TGTGCCAGCACTAGTCGGTCCAGGGCCTACACTGAAGCTTTCTTT; cdr3_aa: CASTSRSRAYTEAFF
d_call: .; clone_size: .; v_call: TRBV4-1; j_call: TRBJ1-2; cdr3_nt: TGCGCCAGCAGCCTCTTCGAACAGGCTTCTAACTATGGCTACACCTTC; cdr3_aa: CASSLFEQASNYGYTF
d_call: TRBD1; clone_size: .; v_call: TRBV6-5; j_call: TRBJ2-2; cdr3_nt: TGTGCCAGCAGTTACTCGGGACAGGGGGGCGGGGAGCTGTTTTTT; cdr3_aa: CASSYSGQGGGELFF
d_call: .; clone_size: many; v_call: TRBV29-1; j_call: TRBJ2-7; cdr3_nt: TGCAGCGTTGAATTACGGGGGGCCTTCCCCTCCTACGAGCAGTACTTC; cdr3_aa: CSVELRGAFPSYEQYF
d_call: .; clone_size: .; v_call: TRBV21-1; j_call: TRBJ1-5; cdr3_nt: TGTGCCAGCAGCAAACATTGGGCAGGGCGGCAGCCCCAGCATTTT; cdr3_aa: CASSKHWAGRQPQHF
d_call: .; clone_size: once; v_call: TRBV9; j_call: TRBJ2-7; cdr3_nt: TGTGCCAGCAGCGTAGGGCTTGCTGGCTACGAGCAGTACTTC; cdr3_aa: CASSVGLAGYEQYF
d_call: .; clone_size: .; v_call: TRBV19; j_call: TRBJ1-2; cdr3_nt: TGTGCCAGTAGTATTTTCGGGAACTATGGCTACACCTTC; cdr3_aa: CASSIFGNYGYTF
d_call: .; clone_size: .; v_call: TRBV2; j_call: TRBJ1-2; cdr3_nt: TGTGCCAGCAGTGAAGATGGGGGGGGTCGCGTCTTTGGCTACACCTTC; cdr3_aa: CASSEDGGGRVFGYTF
d_call: TRBD1; clone_size: few; v_call: TRBV9; j_call: TRBJ1-6; cdr3_nt: TGTGCCAGCAGCGGATTAAGGGACAGAAAAAATTCACCCCTCCACTTT; cdr3_aa: CASSGLRDRKNSPLHF
d_call: .; clone_size: .; v_call: TRBV5-4; j_call: TRBJ2-2; cdr3_nt: TGTGCCAGCAGAAGGGACACCGCGACCGGGGAGCTGTTTTTT; cdr3_aa: CASRRDTATGELFF
d_call: .; clone_size: few; v_call: TRBV5-3; j_call: TRBJ2-7; cdr3_nt: TGTGCCAGAAGCTTGGCCGGACAACTCTACGAGCAGTACTTC; cdr3_aa: CARSLAGQLYEQYF
d_call: TRBD1; clone_size: .; v_call: TRBV19; j_call: TRBJ2-7; cdr3_nt: TGTGCCAGTAGTCCCGGGACAGGAGCCTACGAGCAGTACTTC; cdr3_aa: CASSPGTGAYEQYF
d_call: .; clone_size: .; v_call: TRBV30; j_call: TRBJ1-5; cdr3_nt: TGTGCCTGGAGCACCCGAGGGAATCAGCCCCAGCATTTT; cdr3_aa: CAWSTRGNQPQHF
d_call: .; clone_size: .; v_call: TRBV7-9; j_call: TRBJ1-2; cdr3_nt: TGTGCCAGCACCTCGGGAGGAGCTAACTATGGCTACACCTTC; cdr3_aa: CASTSGGANYGYTF
d_call: TRBD1; clone_size: .; v_call: TRBV6-5; j_call: TRBJ1-6; cdr3_nt: TGTGCCAGCAGCCGGACAGGGCAGTCACCCCTCCACTTT; cdr3_aa: CASSRTGQSPLHF
d_call: TRBD1; clone_size: .; v_call: TRBV6-5; j_call: TRBJ1-2; cdr3_nt: TGTGCCAGCAATTCGGGACAGCAACTTAACTATGGCTACACCTTC; cdr3_aa: CASNSGQQLNYGYTF
d_call: TRBD1; clone_size: .; v_call: TRBV6-5; j_call: TRBJ2-7; cdr3_nt: TGTGCCAGCAGTTACCAGGGGGCGGGAGAGCAGTACTTC; cdr3_aa: CASSYQGAGEQYF
d_call: .; clone_size: few; v_call: TRBV11-2; j_call: TRBJ1-1; cdr3_nt: TGTGCCAGCAGCTTTCAGGTGGCCGGGAGTGAAGCTTTCTTT; cdr3_aa: CASSFQVAGSEAFF
d_call: .; clone_size: .; v_call: TRBV18; j_call: TRBJ2-3; cdr3_nt: TGTGCCAGCTCACCACGCGGGGATAGGCCAGATACGCAGTATTTT; cdr3_aa: CASSPRGDRPDTQYF
d_call: .; clone_size: .; v_call: TRBV5-5; j_call: TRBJ2-7; cdr3_nt: TGTGCCAGCAGCTTGGTCCCGGGGTTCGAGCAGTACTTC; cdr3_aa: CASSLVPGFEQYF
d_call: .; clone_size: .; v_call: TRBV3-1/TRBV3-2; j_call: TRBJ1-6; cdr3_nt: TGTGCCAGCAGCCAAGTCACCGGGGGGAGTAATTCACCCCTCCACTTT; cdr3_aa: CASSQVTGGSNSPLHF
d_call: TRBD1; clone_size: .; v_call: TRBV4-3; j_call: TRBJ1-3; cdr3_nt: TGCGCCAGCAGCCAAGGGACAGGGGGAATGAACACCATATATTTT; cdr3_aa: CASSQGTGGMNTIYF
d_call: .; clone_size: once; v_call: TRBV19; j_call: TRBJ1-4; cdr3_nt: TGTGCCAGTAGTATATCCGGGGGGCGCGGTGAAAAACTGTTTTTT; cdr3_aa: CASSISGGRGEKLFF
d_call: .; clone_size: once; v_call: TRBV14; j_call: TRBJ1-1; cdr3_nt: TGTGCCAGCAGCCAAGCCGGCACTGAAGCTTTCTTT; cdr3_aa: CASSQAGTEAFF
d_call: TRBD2; clone_size: .; v_call: TRBV7-9; j_call: TRBJ2-3; cdr3_nt: TGTGCCAGCAGCTTATCCAGCGGGGCGAGCACAGATACGCAGTATTTT; cdr3_aa: CASSLSSGASTDTQYF
d_call: .; clone_size: .; v_call: TRBV7-3; j_call: TRBJ1-2; cdr3_nt: TGTGCCAGCGCCCCAGGGGTGTACGGGGAAGGCTACACCTTC; cdr3_aa: CASAPGVYGEGYTF
d_call: TRBD2; clone_size: .; v_call: TRBV4-2; j_call: TRBJ2-1; cdr3_nt: TGTGCCAGCAGCCAAGAGCGGGGGGGCTACAATGAGCAGTTCTTC; cdr3_aa: CASSQERGGYNEQFF
d_call: TRBD2; clone_size: .; v_call: TRBV30; j_call: TRBJ2-7; cdr3_nt: TGTGCCTGGACGGGGGGATTGGTGGACGAGCAGTACTTC; cdr3_aa: CAWTGGLVDEQYF
d_call: .; clone_size: once; v_call: TRBV19; j_call: TRBJ1-4; cdr3_nt: TGTGCCAGTAGTCTAGGGTTCGGGGTTGGAGAAAAACTGTTTTTT; cdr3_aa: CASSLGFGVGEKLFF
d_call: .; clone_size: .; v_call: TRBV15; j_call: TRBJ1-6; cdr3_nt: TGTGCCACCAGTGCAGAACCTCGCCGGGATTCACCCCTCCACTTT; cdr3_aa: CATSAEPRRDSPLHF
d_call: TRBD1; clone_size: .; v_call: TRBV9; j_call: TRBJ1-3; cdr3_nt: TGTGCCAGCAGCGTCGCAGGACAGGGATATGGAAACACCATATATTTT; cdr3_aa: CASSVAGQGYGNTIYF
d_call: .; clone_size: .; v_call: TRBV20-1; j_call: TRBJ1-5; cdr3_nt: TGCAGTGCTAGTCTTGGGGGCCCTCGGCCCCAGCATTTT; cdr3_aa: CSASLGGPRPQHF
d_call: TRBD1; clone_size: few; v_call: TRBV6-5; j_call: TRBJ1-2; cdr3_nt: TGTGCCAGCAGTTCTGACAGGGGCGACTATGGCTACACCTTC; cdr3_aa: CASSSDRGDYGYTF
d_call: .; clone_size: .; v_call: TRBV6-5; j_call: TRBJ1-6; cdr3_nt: TGTGCCAGCAGTTACGCGGGTGGGTATAATTCACCCCTCCACTTT; cdr3_aa: CASSYAGGYNSPLHF
d_call: TRBD1; clone_size: once; v_call: TRBV7-9; j_call: TRBJ1-1; cdr3_nt: TGTGCCAGCAGCTTAATGGGACAGAAGAACACTGAAGCTTTCTTT; cdr3_aa: CASSLMGQKNTEAFF
d_call: TRBD2; clone_size: once; v_call: TRBV7-9; j_call: TRBJ2-7; cdr3_nt: TGTGCCAGCAGCCCGTCCCCGGGACTAGCGGGGGGATACGAGCAGTACTTC; cdr3_aa: CASSPSPGLAGGYEQYF